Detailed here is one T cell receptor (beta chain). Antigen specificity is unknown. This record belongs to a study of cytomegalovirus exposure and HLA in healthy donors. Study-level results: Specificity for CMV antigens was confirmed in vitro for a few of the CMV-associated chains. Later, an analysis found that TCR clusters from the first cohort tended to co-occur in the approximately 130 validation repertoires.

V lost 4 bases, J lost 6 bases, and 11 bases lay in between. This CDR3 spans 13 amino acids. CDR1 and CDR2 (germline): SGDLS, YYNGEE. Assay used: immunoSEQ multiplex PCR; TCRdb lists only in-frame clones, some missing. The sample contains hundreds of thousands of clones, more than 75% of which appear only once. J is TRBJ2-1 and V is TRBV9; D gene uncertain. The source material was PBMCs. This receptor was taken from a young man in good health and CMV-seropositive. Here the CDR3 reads CASSPWEGNEQFF. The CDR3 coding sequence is TGTGCCAGCAGCCCCTGGGAAGGCAATGAGCAGTTCTTC.